These 23 T cell receptor beta chains came from one sample sequenced in a study of OX40 agonist ivuxolimab in advanced cancers. Measured with immunoSEQ multiplex PCR; TCRdb has only the in-frame clones, and not every one. This sample has 30,000 or so clones, with around 90% found just once. Here the sequenced sample was CD4+ or CD8+ T cells sorted from blood, taken in a trial of the OX40 agonist ivuxolimab. The receptors derive from an adult with an advanced solid tumor such as melanoma, head and neck, liver or kidney cancer.

The chain uses TRBV4-2 and TRBJ2-7; 7 bases are a match to TRBD2. The CDR3 has 17 amino acids. The germline CDR1 and CDR2 sequences are LGHNA and YNFKEQ. The junction had 11 bases not matched to a gene; V was cut back by 0 bases and J by 3 bases. The CDR3 loop reads CASSQDPPGGPIYEQYF. The CDR3, as DNA: TGTGCCAGCAGCCAAGATCCACCGGGGGGTCCTATCTACGAGCAGTACTTC.

The chain links TRBV4-1 to TRBJ2-7; a possible D gene is TRBD1 (5 bases). Trimming removed 1 base at V and 0 bases at J, with 10 bases between. CDR3 length: 15 residues. The germline V gene has CDR1 MGHRA and CDR2 YSYEKL. CDR3 in amino acids: CASSQVTRDSYEQYF. In DNA, the CDR3 is TGCGCCAGCAGCCAAGTAACCAGGGACTCCTACGAGCAGTACTTC.

This chain joins TRBV9 and TRBJ2-7; 12 bases are a match to TRBD2. Trimming took 2 bases from V and 3 from J; bases not matched to a gene: 3. The length of the CDR3 is 15 residues. Germline loops: CDR1 SGDLS, CDR2 YYNGEE. CDR3 sequence (DNA): TGTGCCAGCAGCGTGACTAGCGGGGGACTCTACGAGCAGTACTTC. This gives the protein CASSVTSGGLYEQYF.

This clone was observed once. The V call is TRBV6-6, the J call TRBJ1-2, with D possibly being TRBD1 (5 bases). The CDR3 consists of 15 residues. The V end lost 2 bases, the J end lost 3 bases, and 13 bases lay between the germline ends. Germline V gene lookup returns CDR1 MNHNY and CDR2 SVGAGI (reference sequence). The CDR3 is CASSYIPGFDYGYTF. CDR3 bases: TGTGCCAGCAGTTACATCCCAGGGTTCGACTATGGCTACACCTTC.

J is TRBJ2-5 and V is TRBV11-2; tentatively, D is TRBD1 (5 bases). V lost 4 bases, J lost 7 bases, and 16 bases lay in between. The CDR3 is 14 residues long. Germline V gene data show CDR1 as SGHAT and CDR2 as FQNNGV. The CDR3 region has the DNA TGTGCCAGCAGCTCGGACACCTACTCAGGGACCCAGTACTTC. Amino acids: CASSSDTYSGTQYF.

V is TRBV2 and J is TRBJ1-2; perhaps TRBD1 as D (5 bases). The CDR3 is 13 residues long. From germline, CDR1 is SNHLY and CDR2 FYNNEI. Trimming removed 5 bases from V and 8 bases from J, with 15 bases in between. CDR3 in DNA: TGTGCCAGCAGTCCGACAGCTCAGATGGGCTACACCTTC. This encodes CASSPTAQMGYTF.

The chain has TRBV13 and TRBJ2-3; D not resolved. The CDR3 spans 15 residues. Trimming took 2 bases from V and 2 from J, leaving 11 bases between them. The germline V gene encodes CDR1 PRHDT and CDR2 FYEKMQ (reference sequence). CDR3 region: CASSLKREPTDTQYF. The CDR3 coding sequence is TGTGCCAGCAGCTTAAAAAGGGAACCCACAGATACGCAGTATTTT.

The gene calls are TRBV21-1 and TRBJ1-1. TRBV21-1 is annotated as a pseudogene. CDR3 length: 15 residues. CDR3 residues: CASSKEEGFQVRAFF. The CDR3 nucleotides read TGTGCCAGCAGCAAAGAGGAAGGGTTTCAGGTTCGAGCTTTCTTT.

The V and J genes are TRBV7-8 and TRBJ1-5; D unclear. The V gene lost 3 bases and the J gene lost 4 bases, with 13 bases spanning the gap. The V gene's germline CDR1 is SGHVS and CDR2 FQNEAQ. The CDR3 length is 15 residues. Written as DNA, the CDR3 is TGTGCCAGCAGCTTCGTTCCAGACCGGAATCAGCCCCAGCATTTT. The encoded protein is CASSFVPDRNQPQHF.

The V call is TRBV5-5, the J call TRBJ1-1; D is perhaps TRBD1 (5 bases). The CDR3 covers 12 residues. With 4 bases removed from V and 6 bases from J, the gap between germline ends came to 10 bases. Germline V gives CDR1 SGHKS, CDR2 YYEKEE (reference sequence). The CDR3 sequence: CASSPGGAEAFF. The CDR3 nucleotides are TGTGCCAGCAGCCCGGGGGGAGCTGAAGCTTTCTTT.

The chain recombines TRBV5-1 with TRBJ2-6, with 7 bases identical to TRBD1. With 5 bases clipped from V and 1 base from J, the junction kept 3 bases outside the gene matches. This CDR3 has 15 amino acids. Germline V gene sequence: CDR1 SGHRS, CDR2 YFSETQ. The CDR3 coding sequence is TGCGCCAGCAGAAACAGGGGTTCTGGGGCCAACGTCCTGACTTTC. This codes for CASRNRGSGANVLTF.

The J gene is TRBJ2-7, the V gene TRBV4-3; D gene ambiguous. Germline V gene lookup returns CDR1 LGHNA and CDR2 YSLEER. The CDR3 sequence is 14 residues long. The ends were cut back, 1 base at V and 0 bases at J, with 7 bases in the middle. The CDR3 bases are TGCGCCAGCAGCCAAGCTCTAGACTCCTACGAGCAGTACTTC. This codes for CASSQALDSYEQYF.

In DNA form, the CDR3 reads TGCGCCAGCAGTAGGCTAGCGGGGGGCTCGTCAGATACGCAGTATTTT. Its protein product is CASSRLAGGSSDTQYF. The chain has TRBV5-1 and TRBJ2-3; 11 nucleotides line up with TRBD2. Germline CDR1 reads SGHRS; CDR2 reads YFSETQ. The CDR3 loop spans 16 amino acids. J lost 4 bases, V lost 5 bases, and 9 bases had no gene match.

The chain links TRBV4-2 to TRBJ1-1; 8 bases map to TRBD1. The CDR3 covers 16 residues. The V segment lost 7 bases and the J segment 1 base; nucleotides outside the gene matches: 11. Germline V gives CDR1 LGHNA, CDR2 YNFKEQ. As DNA, the CDR3 is TGTGCCAGCATGCCCATTCCCGGGACAGGGAACACTGAAGCTTTCTTT. Encoded protein: CASMPIPGTGNTEAFF.

For the CDR3, the DNA is TGTGCCAGCAGTTTTCAATATGAGCAGTTCTTC. The encoded protein is CASSFQYEQFF. The chain uses TRBV27 and TRBJ2-1, with unresolved D. Looked up from germline, CDR1 is MNHEY and CDR2 is SMNVEV (reference sequence). With 3 bases removed from V and 8 bases from J, the gap between germline ends came to 5 bases. The CDR3 is made up of 11 amino acids.

V and J are TRBV5-6 and TRBJ2-7, with D tentatively TRBD1 (6 bases). The germline V gene encodes CDR1 SGHDT and CDR2 YYEEEE. Trimming shortened V by 5 bases and J by 2 bases, and 20 bases separated the two germline ends. This CDR3 spans 16 amino acids. The CDR3 DNA sequence: TGTGCCAGCAGTCGAGCTAACCGGGACACCACCTACGAGCAGTACTTC. This translates into CASSRANRDTTYEQYF.

The chain is built from TRBV7-9 and TRBJ2-7; TRBD2 matches 13 bases. V lost 5 bases, J lost 2 bases, and 3 bases stayed unmatched. CDR3 size: 15 residues. Germline CDR1 is SEHNR and CDR2 is FQNEAQ (reference sequence). This chain's CDR3 is CASSQGLAGTYEQYF. The CDR3, as DNA: TGTGCCAGCAGCCAGGGACTAGCGGGAACCTACGAGCAGTACTTC.

The chain employs TRBV6-5 and TRBJ2-1; D gene uncertain. Between the trimmed V and J ends, which lost 0 bases and 6 bases, there was a span of 6 bases. There are 13 residues in the CDR3. Germline-derived CDR1 and CDR2 are MNHEY and SVGAGI. The CDR3 spells CASSYSGFNEQFF. CDR3 in DNA: TGTGCCAGCAGTTACTCCGGGTTCAATGAGCAGTTCTTC.

The chain is built from TRBV11-3 and TRBJ2-1; D call uncertain. From germline, CDR1 is SGHNT and CDR2 YENEEA. CDR3 length: 13 residues. V was cut by 0 bases and J by 6 bases, with 6 bases left in between. The CDR3 nucleotides read TGTGCCAGCAGCTTAGAACGGATCAATGAGCAGTTCTTC. It codes for CASSLERINEQFF.

For the CDR3, the DNA is TGTGCCAGCAGCCTTCATAGCGGGACGTTTTACAATGAGCAGTTCTTC. Amino acid sequence: CASSLHSGTFYNEQFF. The chain couples TRBV9 to TRBJ2-1; 8 bases match TRBD2. The CDR3 runs to 16 residues. CDR1 and CDR2 (germline): SGDLS, YYNGEE. V was clipped by 4 bases and J by 4 bases; unmatched bases: 10.

This chain connects TRBV11-1 to TRBJ1-1; the D is unclear. The CDR3 covers 15 residues. Trimming removed 1 base at V and 3 bases at J, with 12 bases between. The germline V gene has CDR1 SGHAT and CDR2 FQDESV (reference sequence). The CDR3 DNA sequence: TGTGCCAGCAGCTTAGTGGGTCCGGTGGACACTGAAGCTTTCTTT. It encodes CASSLVGPVDTEAFF.

The J gene is TRBJ2-5, the V gene TRBV6-6; D assignment may be TRBD1 or TRBD2 (5 bases each). This CDR3 is 13 amino acids long. Deletions cut 4 bases from V and 5 bases from J, with 11 bases between. Germline CDR1 reads MNHNY; CDR2 reads SVGAGI (reference sequence). CDR3 coding DNA: TGTGCCAGCAGTTCGGGACCTTGGGAGACCCAGTACTTC. It yields the protein CASSSGPWETQYF.

V and J are TRBV6-1 and TRBJ1-1; D remains ambiguous. CDR1 and CDR2 (germline): MNHNS, SASEGT. This CDR3 has 15 amino acids. Trimming took off 1 base at V and 1 base at J, with 10 bases between the two ends. The CDR3 spells CASSEVRRKNTEAFF. CDR3 coding DNA: TGTGCCAGCAGTGAAGTGCGGAGGAAGAACACTGAAGCTTTCTTT.